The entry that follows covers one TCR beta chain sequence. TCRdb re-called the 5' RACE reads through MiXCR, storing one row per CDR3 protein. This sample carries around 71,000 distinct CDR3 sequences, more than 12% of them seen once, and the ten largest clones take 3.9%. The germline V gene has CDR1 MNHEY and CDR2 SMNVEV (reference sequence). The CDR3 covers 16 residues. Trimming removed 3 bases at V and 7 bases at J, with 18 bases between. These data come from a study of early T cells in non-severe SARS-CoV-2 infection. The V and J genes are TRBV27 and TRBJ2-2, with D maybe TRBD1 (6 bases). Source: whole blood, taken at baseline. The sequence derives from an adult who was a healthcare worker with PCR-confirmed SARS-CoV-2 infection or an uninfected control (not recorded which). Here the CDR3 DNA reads TGTGCCAGCAGTTTGAGGACAGCTCCGACTGGCGGGGAGCTGTTTTTT. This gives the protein CASSLRTAPTGGELFF.